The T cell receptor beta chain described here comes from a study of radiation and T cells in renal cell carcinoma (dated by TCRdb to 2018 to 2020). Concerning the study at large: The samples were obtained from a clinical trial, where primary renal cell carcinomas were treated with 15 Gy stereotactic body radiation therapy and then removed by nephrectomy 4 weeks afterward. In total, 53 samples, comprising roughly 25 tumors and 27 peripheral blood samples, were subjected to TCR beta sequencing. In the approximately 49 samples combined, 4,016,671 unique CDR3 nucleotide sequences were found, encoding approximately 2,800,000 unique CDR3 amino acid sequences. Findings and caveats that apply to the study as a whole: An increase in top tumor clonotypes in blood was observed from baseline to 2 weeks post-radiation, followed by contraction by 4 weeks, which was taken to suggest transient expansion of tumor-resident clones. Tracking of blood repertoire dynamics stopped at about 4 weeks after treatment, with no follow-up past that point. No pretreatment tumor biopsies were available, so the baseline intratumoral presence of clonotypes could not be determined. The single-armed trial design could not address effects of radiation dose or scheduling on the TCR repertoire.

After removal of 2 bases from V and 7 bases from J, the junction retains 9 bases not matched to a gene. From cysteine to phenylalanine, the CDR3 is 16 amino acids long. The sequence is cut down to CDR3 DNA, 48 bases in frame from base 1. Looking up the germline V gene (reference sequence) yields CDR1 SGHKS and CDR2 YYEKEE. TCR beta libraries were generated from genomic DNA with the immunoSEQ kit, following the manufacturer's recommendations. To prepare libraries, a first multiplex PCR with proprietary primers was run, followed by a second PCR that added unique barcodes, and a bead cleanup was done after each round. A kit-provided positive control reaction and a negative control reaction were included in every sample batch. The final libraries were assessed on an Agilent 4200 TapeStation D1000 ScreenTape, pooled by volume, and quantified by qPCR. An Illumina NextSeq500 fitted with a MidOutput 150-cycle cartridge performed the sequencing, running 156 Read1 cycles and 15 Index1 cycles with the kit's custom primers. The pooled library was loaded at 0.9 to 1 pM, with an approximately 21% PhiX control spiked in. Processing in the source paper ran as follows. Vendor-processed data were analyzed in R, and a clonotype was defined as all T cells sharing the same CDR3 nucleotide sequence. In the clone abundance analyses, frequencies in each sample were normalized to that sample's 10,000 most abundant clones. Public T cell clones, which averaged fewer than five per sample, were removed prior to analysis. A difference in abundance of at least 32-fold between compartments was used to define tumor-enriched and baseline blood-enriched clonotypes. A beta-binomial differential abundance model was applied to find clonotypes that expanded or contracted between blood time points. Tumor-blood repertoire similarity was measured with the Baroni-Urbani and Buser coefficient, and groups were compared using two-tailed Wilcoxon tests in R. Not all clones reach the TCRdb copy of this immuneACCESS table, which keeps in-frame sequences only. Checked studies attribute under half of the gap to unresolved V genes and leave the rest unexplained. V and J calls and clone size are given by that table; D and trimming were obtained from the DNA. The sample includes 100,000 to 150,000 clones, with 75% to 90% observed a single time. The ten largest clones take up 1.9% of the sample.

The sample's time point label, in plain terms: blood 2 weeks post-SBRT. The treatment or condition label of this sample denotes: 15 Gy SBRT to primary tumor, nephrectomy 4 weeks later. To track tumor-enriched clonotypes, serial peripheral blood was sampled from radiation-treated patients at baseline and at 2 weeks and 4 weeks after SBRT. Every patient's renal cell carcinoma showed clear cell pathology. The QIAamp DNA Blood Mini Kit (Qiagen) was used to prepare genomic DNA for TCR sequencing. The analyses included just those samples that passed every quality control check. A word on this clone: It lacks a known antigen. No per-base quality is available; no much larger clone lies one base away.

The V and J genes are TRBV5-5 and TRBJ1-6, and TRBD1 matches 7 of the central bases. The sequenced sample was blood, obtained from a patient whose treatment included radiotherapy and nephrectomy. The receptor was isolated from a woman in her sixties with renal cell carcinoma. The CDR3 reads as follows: CASSLFRQGGNSPLHF. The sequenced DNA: TGTGCCAGCAGCTTATTTAGGCAGGGGGGAAATTCACCCCTCCACTTT. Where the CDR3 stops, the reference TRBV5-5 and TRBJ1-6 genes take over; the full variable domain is DAGVTQSPTHLIKTRGQQVTLRCSPISGHKSVSWYQQVLGQGPQFIFQYYEKEERGRGNFPDRFSARQFPNYSSELNVNALLLGDSALYLCASSLFRQGGNSPLHFGNGTRLTVT.